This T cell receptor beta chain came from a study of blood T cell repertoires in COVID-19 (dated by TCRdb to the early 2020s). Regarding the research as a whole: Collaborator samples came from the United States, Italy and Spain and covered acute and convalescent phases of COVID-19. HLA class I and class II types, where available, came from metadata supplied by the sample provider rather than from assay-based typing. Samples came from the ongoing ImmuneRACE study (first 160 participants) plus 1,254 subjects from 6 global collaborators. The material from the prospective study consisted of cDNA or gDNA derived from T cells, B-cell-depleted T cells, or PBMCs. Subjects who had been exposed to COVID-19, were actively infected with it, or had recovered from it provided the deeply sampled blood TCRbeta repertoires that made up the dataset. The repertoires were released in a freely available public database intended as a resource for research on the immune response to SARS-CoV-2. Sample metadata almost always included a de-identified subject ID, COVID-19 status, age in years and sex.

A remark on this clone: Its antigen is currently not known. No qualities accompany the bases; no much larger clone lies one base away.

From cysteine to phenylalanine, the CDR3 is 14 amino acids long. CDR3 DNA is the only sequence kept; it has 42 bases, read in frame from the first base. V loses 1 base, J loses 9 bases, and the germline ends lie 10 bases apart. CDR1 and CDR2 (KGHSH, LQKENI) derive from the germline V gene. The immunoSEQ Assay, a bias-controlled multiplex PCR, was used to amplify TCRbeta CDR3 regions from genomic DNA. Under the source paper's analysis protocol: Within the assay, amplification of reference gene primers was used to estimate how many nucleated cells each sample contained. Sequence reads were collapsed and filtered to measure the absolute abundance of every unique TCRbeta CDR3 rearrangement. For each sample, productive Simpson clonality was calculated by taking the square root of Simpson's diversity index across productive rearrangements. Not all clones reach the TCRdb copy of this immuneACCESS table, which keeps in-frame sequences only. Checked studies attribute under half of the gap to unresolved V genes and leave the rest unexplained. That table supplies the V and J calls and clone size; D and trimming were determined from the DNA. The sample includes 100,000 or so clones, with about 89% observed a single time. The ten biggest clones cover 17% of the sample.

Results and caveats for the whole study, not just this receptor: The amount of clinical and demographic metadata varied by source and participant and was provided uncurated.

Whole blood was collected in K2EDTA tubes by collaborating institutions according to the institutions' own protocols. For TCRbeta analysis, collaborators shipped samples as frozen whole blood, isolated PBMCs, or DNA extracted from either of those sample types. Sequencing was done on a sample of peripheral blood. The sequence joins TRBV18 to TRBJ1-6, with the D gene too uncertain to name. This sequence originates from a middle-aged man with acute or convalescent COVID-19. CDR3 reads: CASSPQAASSPLHF. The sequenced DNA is TGTGCCAGCTCACCACAAGCCGCGTCTTCACCCCTCCACTTT.